This T cell receptor beta chain was observed in a study of T cell responses to AZD1222 COVID-19 vaccine. Study at large: The analysis combined second doses at about 4 or about 12 weeks.

J lost 7 bases, V lost 1 base, and 11 bases had no gene match. Looked up from germline, CDR1 is LGHNA and CDR2 is YSLEER. This CDR3 is 18 amino acids long. The method was immunoSEQ multiplex PCR; TCRdb's version includes in-frame clones alone and lacks a portion of them. Here the sample spans tens of thousands of clones, about 94% being singletons. The sequence was collected from an adult in good health. Sequencing was performed on peripheral blood, taken on day 0 of AZD1222 vaccination. The chain is built from TRBV4-3 and TRBJ2-2; TRBD2 matches at 11 bases. This CDR3 is CASSQAASGRMSGGELFF. CDR3 nucleotides: TGCGCCAGCAGCCAAGCGGCTAGCGGGAGGATGTCCGGCGGGGAGCTGTTTTTT.